These 8 T cell receptor beta chains came from one sample sequenced in a study of CD8+ T cells in alopecia areata. The treatment: oral pan-JAK inhibitor, 5-10 mg twice daily. cDNA reverse transcribed from extracted RNA served as the sequencing template. The table came from immunoSEQ multiplex PCR; TCRdb's copy has only in-frame clones and leaves some out. The sample lists around 100,000 clones, 50% to 65% seen once, with under 3.5% in the top ten. The sample was CD4+ T cells sorted from blood, taken at week 24, from a patient treated with tofacitinib. The receptors were gathered from a human donor with alopecia areata.

This clone came up a few times. V is TRBV5-1 and J is TRBJ1-6; a possible D gene is TRBD1 (5 bases). Trimming stripped 1 base from V and 9 bases from J, with 11 bases between. CDR1 and CDR2 (germline): SGHRS, YFSETQ. CDR3 length equals 14 residues. The CDR3 DNA reads TGCGCCAGCAGCTTGTCCAGGGAAGGTTCACCCCTCCACTTT. Translation gives CASSLSREGSPLHF.

The chain links TRBV15 to TRBJ2-6; D assignment may be TRBD1 or TRBD2 (6 bases each). Trimming took off 8 bases at V and 2 bases at J, with 13 bases between the two ends. This CDR3 contains 15 residues. CDR1 and CDR2 (germline): LNHNV, YYDKDF (reference sequence). CDR3: CATRLGGTGANVLTF. The CDR3 bases are TGTGCCACCCGCTTGGGGGGCACTGGGGCCAACGTCCTGACTTTC.

The chain combines TRBV30 with TRBJ2-7, with D tentatively TRBD2 (7 bases). Per germline, CDR1 GTSNPN and CDR2 SVGIG (reference sequence). The length of the CDR3 is 16 residues. The germline V and J ends were trimmed by 2 bases and 4 bases, with 21 bases remaining between them. The CDR3 DNA reads as TGTGCCTGGAGTTCTCGACGCGGGGGCATTGGGTACGAGCAGTACTTC. Translation: CAWSSRRGGIGYEQYF.

This rearrangement joins TRBV4-1 to TRBJ2-6; D may correspond to TRBD1 or TRBD2 (6 bases each). CDR1 and CDR2 (germline): MGHRA, YSYEKL. The CDR3 sequence is 18 residues long. Trimming removed 3 bases at V and 2 bases at J, with 17 bases between. The CDR3 loop is CASSHPTGARTGANVLTF. The CDR3 coding sequence is TGCGCCAGCAGCCATCCGACGGGGGCTAGAACTGGGGCCAACGTCCTGACTTTC.

This clone showed up just once. The chain has TRBV5-1 and TRBJ1-6; TRBD1 is a possible D gene (6 bases). The length of the CDR3 is 15 residues. V dropped 4 bases and J dropped 9 bases, with 17 bases sitting between them. The V gene's germline CDR1 is SGHRS and CDR2 YFSETQ. The CDR3 region has the DNA TGCGCCAGCAGCCTCGAAGCAGGGGATGTTTCACCCCTCCACTTT. Protein product: CASSLEAGDVSPLHF. Filled out from reference TRBV5-1 and TRBJ1-6, the complete variable domain reads KAGVTQTPRYLIKTRGQQVTLSCSPISGHRSVSWYQQTPGQGLQFLFEYFSETQRNKGNFPGRFSGRQFSNSRSEMNVSTLELGDSALYLCASSLEAGDVSPLHFGNGTRLTVT.

This chain links TRBV9 with TRBJ2-5; D gene uncertain. The CDR3 extends over 14 amino acids. Trimming shortened V by 0 bases and J by 5 bases, and 11 bases separated the two germline ends. From germline, CDR1 is SGDLS and CDR2 YYNGEE. This CDR3 is CASSVVRSEETQYF. The CDR3 coding sequence is TGTGCCAGCAGCGTAGTGAGGTCGGAGGAGACCCAGTACTTC.

The V call is TRBV27, the J call TRBJ2-3; 12 nucleotides line up with TRBD2. This CDR3 has 18 amino acids. Trimming cost V 7 bases and J 0 bases; bases outside gene matches: 11. Germline CDR1 MNHEY, CDR2 SMNVEV (reference sequence). CDR3 sequence: CASKRELAGGLSTDTQYF. CDR3 nucleotide sequence: TGTGCCAGCAAAAGGGAACTAGCGGGGGGCCTAAGCACAGATACGCAGTATTTT.

J is TRBJ1-1 and V is TRBV7-9, with D perhaps TRBD1 (6 bases). Germline V gives CDR1 SEHNR, CDR2 FQNEAQ (reference sequence). The V end was cut by 1 base, the J end by 4 bases, with 7 bases between. The CDR3 length is 13 residues. In nucleotides, the CDR3 is TGTGCCAGCAGCTTAGAAGGGGGCACTGAAGCTTTCTTT. As protein: CASSLEGGTEAFF. Combining the CDR3 with reference TRBV7-9 and TRBJ1-1 gives the whole variable domain DTGVSQNPRHKITKRGQNVTFRCDPISEHNRLYWYRQTLGQGPEFLTYFQNEAQLEKSRLLSDRFSAERPKGSFSTLEIQRTEQGDSAMYLCASSLEGGTEAFFGQGTRLTVV.